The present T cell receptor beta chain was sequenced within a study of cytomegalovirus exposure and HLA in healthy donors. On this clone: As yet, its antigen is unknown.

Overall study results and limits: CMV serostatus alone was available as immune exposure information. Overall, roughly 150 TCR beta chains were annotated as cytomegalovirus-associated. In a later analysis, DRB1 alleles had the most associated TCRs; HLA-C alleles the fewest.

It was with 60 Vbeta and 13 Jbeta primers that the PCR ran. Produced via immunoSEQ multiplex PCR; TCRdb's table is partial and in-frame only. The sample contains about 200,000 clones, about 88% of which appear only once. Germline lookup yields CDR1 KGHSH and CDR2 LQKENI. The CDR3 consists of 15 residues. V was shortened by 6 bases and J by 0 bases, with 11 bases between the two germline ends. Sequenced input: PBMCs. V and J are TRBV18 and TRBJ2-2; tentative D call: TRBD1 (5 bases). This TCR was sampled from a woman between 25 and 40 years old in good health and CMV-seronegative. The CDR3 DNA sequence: TGTGCCAGCTCCCCGCGGACACCGAACACCGGGGAGCTGTTTTTT. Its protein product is CASSPRTPNTGELFF.